The clone carrying this T cell receptor beta chain turned up a few times. No antigen is known for it. Tregs were sorted as CD4+CD25+CD127-/low cells. The CDR3 spans 16 residues. The germline gives CDR1 LGHNA, CDR2 YNFKEQ. V dropped 4 bases and J dropped 0 bases, with 12 bases sitting between them. Semi-nested PCR with Nested Universal Primer A followed constant-region reverse priming of full-length variable regions. TCRdb itself ran the 5' RACE reads through MiXCR, one entry per CDR3 protein. Among more than 55,000 distinct CDR3 sequences listed, roughly 20% were seen once. General observations from the study: In terms of TCR gene usage, tumor memory CD4+ T cells clustered together with blood and lymph node memory CD4+ cells, as well as with lymph node naive CD4+ cells. Tumor-infiltrating Treg TCR alpha and beta sequences overlapped most with tumor naive CD4+ T cells, then blood naive. The larger-cohort validation was restricted to a single TCR beta V-J rearrangement rather than whole repertoires.

The receptor was derived from a female donor with breast cancer. The specimen was tumor-infiltrating Tregs sorted from the breast tumor. The V gene is TRBV4-2, the J gene TRBJ2-2; D might be TRBD1 or TRBD2, each matching 5 bases. In DNA form, the CDR3 reads TGTGCCAGCAGCCGAGGGACGGGATCGAACACCGGGGAGCTGTTTTTT. Its translation is CASSRGTGSNTGELFF.